This TCR beta chain comes out of a study of T cell responses to AZD1222 COVID-19 vaccine. Notes on this clone: Its matching antigen is unknown.

Data came from immunoSEQ multiplex PCR; TCRdb stores just in-frame clones and leaves some out. The sample consists of 140,000 to 150,000 clones, about 92% of them appearing once. Findings of the study overall: Just 6 or 7 AZD1222 recipients were seropositive at baseline. Most donors were white British, females outnumbered males, and clonal diversity was possibly underestimated. Every sample of the repertoires postdated the peak T cell response.

The sample consisted of peripheral blood, taken after recovery from COVID-19. The source of this sequence is an adult who had recovered from COVID-19.

The CDR3 sequence: CASSGDGNEQFF. In DNA form, the CDR3 reads TGTGCCAGTTCGGGAGACGGGAATGAGCAGTTCTTC. This chain links TRBV28 with TRBJ2-1; weak D call: TRBD2 (6 bases). Trimming left V 9 bases short and J 7 bases short, with 13 bases between. This CDR3 region has 12 residues. CDR1 is MDHEN and CDR2 is SYDVKM in the germline V gene.